This T cell receptor (beta chain) came from a study of blood T cell repertoires in COVID-19. Per the original methods: Nucleated cell counts were estimated from reference gene primer amplification. The data were produced by immunoSEQ multiplex PCR, yet TCRdb's version contains in-frame clones alone and is incomplete. The D gene and trimming were derived from the DNA, and the V and J assignments and clone size from that table. The sample consists of 300,000 to 400,000 clones, around 86% of them appearing once. Germline trimming cut 0 bases from V and 4 bases from J; bases unmatched to any gene: 9. Germline loops: CDR1 LGHDT, CDR2 YNNKEL (reference sequence). This CDR3 comprises 17 residues.

This TCR derives from a human donor in a cohort sampled during active COVID-19. Sequencing was done on a sample of peripheral blood. The V call is TRBV3-1 (or the pseudogene TRBV3-2), the J call TRBJ1-2; TRBD1 matches 9 bases. The CDR3 loop reads CASSQENPMTGGYGYTF. Written as DNA, the CDR3 is TGTGCCAGCAGCCAAGAGAACCCGATGACAGGGGGCTATGGCTACACCTTC.